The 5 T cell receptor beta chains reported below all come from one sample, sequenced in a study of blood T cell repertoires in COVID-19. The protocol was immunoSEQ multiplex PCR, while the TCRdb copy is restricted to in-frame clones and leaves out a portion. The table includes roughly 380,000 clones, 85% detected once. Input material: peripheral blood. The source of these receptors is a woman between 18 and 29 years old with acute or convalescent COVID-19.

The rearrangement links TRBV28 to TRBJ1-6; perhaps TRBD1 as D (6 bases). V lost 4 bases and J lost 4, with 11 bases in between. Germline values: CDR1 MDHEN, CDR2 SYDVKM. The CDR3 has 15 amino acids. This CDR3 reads CASSYEGQYNSPLHF. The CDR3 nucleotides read TGTGCCAGCAGTTACGAAGGACAGTATAATTCACCCCTCCACTTT.

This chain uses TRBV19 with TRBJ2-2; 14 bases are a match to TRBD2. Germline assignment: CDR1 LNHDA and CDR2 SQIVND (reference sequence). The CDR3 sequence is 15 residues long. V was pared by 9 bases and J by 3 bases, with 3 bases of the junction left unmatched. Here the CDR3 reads CASGLAGGYTGELFF. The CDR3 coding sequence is TGTGCCAGCGGACTAGCGGGGGGATACACCGGGGAGCTGTTTTTT.

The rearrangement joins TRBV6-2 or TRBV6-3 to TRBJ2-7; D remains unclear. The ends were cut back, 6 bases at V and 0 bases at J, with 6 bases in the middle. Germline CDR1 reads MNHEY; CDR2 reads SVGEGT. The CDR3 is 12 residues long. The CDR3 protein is CASSPYSYEQYF. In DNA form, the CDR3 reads TGTGCCAGCAGCCCCTACTCCTACGAGCAGTACTTC.

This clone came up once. The CDR3 spells CASSFGQGEYSNQPQHF. The CDR3 DNA is TGTGCCAGCAGCTTCGGGCAGGGGGAATATAGCAATCAGCCCCAGCATTTT. The V gene is TRBV5-6, the J gene TRBJ1-5; 7 bases line up with TRBD1. Germline V gene lookup returns CDR1 SGHDT and CDR2 YYEEEE. The CDR3 contains 17 residues. Trimming removed 2 bases from V and 0 bases from J; junction bases left unmatched: 8.

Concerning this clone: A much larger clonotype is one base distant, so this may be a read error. DNA of the CDR3: TGTGCCAGCAGCCCGGGACAGCTGAACACTGAAGCTTTCTTT. It specifies CASSPGQLNTEAFF. The J gene is TRBJ1-1, the V gene TRBV9; TRBD1 matches at 7 bases. The CDR3 spans 14 residues. Losses at the gene ends were 4 bases for V and 0 bases for J; bases not matched to a gene: 3. CDR1 is SGDLS, CDR2 YYNGEE, per germline.